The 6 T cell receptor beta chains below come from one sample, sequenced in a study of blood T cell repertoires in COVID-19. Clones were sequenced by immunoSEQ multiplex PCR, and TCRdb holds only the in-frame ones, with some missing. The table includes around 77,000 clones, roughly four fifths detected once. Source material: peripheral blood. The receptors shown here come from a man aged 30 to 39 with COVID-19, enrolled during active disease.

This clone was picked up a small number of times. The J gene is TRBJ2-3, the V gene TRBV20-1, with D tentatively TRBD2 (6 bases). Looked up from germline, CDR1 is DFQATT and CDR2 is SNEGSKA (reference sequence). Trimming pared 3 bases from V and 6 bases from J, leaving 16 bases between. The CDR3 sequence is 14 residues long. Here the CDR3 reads CSASRLEGEDTQYF. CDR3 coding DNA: TGCAGTGCTAGTCGACTAGAAGGGGAGGATACGCAGTATTTT.

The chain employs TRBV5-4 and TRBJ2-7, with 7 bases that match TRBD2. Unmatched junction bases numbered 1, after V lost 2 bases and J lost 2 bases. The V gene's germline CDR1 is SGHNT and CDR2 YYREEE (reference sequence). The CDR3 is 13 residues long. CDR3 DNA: TGTGCCAGCAGCTTTCGGGGGGCCTACGAGCAGTACTTC. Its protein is CASSFRGAYEQYF.

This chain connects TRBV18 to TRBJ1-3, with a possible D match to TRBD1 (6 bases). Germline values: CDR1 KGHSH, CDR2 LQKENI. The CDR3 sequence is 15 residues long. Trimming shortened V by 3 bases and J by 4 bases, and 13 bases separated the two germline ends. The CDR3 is CASSPPTGGGNTIYF. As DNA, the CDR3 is TGTGCCAGCTCACCCCCGACGGGGGGCGGAAACACCATATATTTT.

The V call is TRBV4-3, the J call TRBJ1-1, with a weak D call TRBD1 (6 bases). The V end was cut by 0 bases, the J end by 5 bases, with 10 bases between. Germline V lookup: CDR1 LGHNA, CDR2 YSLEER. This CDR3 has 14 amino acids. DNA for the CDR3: TGCGCCAGCAGCCAAGAGAGAAGGGGGACTGAAGCTTTCTTT. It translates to CASSQERRGTEAFF.

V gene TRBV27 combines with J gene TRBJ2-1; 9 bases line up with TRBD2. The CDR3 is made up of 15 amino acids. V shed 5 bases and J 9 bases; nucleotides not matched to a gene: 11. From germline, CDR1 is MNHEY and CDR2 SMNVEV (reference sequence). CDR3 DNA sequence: TGTGCCAGCAGTCCCGAAGCGGGAGGATCTAGTGAGCAGTTCTTC. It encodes CASSPEAGGSSEQFF.

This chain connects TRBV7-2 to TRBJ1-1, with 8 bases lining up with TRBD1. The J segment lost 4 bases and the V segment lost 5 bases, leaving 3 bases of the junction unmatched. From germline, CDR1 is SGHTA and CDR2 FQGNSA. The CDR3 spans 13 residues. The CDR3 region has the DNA TGTGCCAGCAGCGTTGGGACAGGCACTGAAGCTTTCTTT. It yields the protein CASSVGTGTEAFF.